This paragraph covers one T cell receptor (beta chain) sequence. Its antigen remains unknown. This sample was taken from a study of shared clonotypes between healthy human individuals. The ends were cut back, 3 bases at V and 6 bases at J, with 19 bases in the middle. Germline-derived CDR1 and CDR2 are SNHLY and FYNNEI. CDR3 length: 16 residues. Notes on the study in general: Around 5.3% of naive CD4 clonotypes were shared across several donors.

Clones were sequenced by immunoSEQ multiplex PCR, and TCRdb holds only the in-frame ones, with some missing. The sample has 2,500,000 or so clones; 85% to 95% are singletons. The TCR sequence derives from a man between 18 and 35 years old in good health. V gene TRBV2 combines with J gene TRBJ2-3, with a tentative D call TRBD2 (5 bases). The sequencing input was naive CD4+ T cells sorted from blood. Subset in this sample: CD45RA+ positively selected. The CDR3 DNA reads TGTGCCAGCAGTGATGGAGGTTGGCTAGGCGTTGATACGCAGTATTTT. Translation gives CASSDGGWLGVDTQYF.